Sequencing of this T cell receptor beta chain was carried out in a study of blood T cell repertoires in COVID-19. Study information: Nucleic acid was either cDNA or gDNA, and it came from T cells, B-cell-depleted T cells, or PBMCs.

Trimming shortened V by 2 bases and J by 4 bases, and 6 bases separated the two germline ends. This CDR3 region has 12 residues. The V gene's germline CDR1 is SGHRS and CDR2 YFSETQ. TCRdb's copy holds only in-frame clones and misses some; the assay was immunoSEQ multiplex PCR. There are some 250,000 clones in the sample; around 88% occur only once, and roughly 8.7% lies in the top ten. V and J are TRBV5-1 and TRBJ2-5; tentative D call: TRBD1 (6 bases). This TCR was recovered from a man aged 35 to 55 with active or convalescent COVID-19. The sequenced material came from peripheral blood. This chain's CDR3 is CASSFRGETQYF. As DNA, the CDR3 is TGCGCCAGCAGCTTCAGGGGAGAGACCCAGTACTTC.